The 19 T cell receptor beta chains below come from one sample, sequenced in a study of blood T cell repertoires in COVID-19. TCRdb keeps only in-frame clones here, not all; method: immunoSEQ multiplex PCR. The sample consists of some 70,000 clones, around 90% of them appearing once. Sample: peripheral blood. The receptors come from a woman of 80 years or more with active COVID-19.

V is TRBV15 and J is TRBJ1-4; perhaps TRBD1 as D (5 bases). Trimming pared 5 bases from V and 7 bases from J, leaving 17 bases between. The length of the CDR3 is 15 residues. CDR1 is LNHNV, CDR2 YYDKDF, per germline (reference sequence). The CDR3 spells CATSRGRGESEKLFF. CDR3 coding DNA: TGTGCCACCAGCCGCGGTCGGGGGGAGAGTGAAAAACTGTTTTTT.

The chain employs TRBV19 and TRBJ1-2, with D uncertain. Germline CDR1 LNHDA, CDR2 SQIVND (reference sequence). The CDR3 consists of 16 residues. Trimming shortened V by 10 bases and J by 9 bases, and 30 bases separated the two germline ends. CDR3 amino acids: CANTGAGSSLSIRYTF. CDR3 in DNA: TGTGCCAATACCGGAGCGGGGTCCTCGCTCTCTATCCGCTACACCTTC. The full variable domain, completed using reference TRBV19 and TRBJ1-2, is DGGITQSPKYLFRKEGQNVTLSCEQNLNHDAMYWYRQDPGQGLRLIYYSQIVNDFQKGDIAEGYSVSREKKESFPLTVTSAQKNPTAFYLCANTGAGSSLSIRYTFGSGTRLTVV.

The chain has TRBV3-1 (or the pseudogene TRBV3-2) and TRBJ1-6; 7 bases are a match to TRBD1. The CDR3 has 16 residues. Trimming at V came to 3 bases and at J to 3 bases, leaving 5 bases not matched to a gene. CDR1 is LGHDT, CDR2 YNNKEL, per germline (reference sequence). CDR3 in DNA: TGTGCCAGCAGCCACCGAGGGGGCGGCTATAATTCACCCCTCCACTTT. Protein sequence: CASSHRGGGYNSPLHF.

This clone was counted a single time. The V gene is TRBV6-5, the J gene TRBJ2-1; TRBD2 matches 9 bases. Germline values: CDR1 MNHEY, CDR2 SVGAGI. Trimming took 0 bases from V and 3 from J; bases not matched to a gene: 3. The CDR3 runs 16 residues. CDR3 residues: CASSYSFSGSYNEQFF. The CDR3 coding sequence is TGTGCCAGCAGTTACTCCTTTAGCGGGAGCTACAATGAGCAGTTCTTC.

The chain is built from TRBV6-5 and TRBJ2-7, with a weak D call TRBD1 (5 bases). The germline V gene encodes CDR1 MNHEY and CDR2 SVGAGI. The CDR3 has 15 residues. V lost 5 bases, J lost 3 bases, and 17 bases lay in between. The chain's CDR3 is CASSTGVSWSYEQYF. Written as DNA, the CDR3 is TGTGCCAGCAGTACAGGCGTGTCTTGGAGCTACGAGCAGTACTTC.

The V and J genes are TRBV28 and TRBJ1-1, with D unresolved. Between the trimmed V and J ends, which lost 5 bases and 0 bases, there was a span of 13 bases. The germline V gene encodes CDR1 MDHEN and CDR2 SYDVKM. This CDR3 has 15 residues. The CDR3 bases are TGTGCCAGCAGTCAAGACATTGTTATGAACACTGAAGCTTTCTTT. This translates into CASSQDIVMNTEAFF.

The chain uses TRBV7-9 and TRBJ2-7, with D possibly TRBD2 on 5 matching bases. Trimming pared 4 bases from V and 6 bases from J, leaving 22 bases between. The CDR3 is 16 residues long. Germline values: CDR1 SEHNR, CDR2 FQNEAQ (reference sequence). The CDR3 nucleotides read TGTGCCAGCAGCTCAAACCCTTCCGGGCTCAGCGGCGAGCAGTACTTC. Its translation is CASSSNPSGLSGEQYF.

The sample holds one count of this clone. DNA of the CDR3: TGTGCCAGCAGCTTGGGCGGCGAGCAGTACTTC. This codes for CASSLGGEQYF. The chain uses TRBV5-6 and TRBJ2-7; D is unclear. Trimming cost V 0 bases and J 6 bases, with 4 bases left between them. The CDR3 covers 11 residues. CDR1 and CDR2 (germline): SGHDT, YYEEEE.

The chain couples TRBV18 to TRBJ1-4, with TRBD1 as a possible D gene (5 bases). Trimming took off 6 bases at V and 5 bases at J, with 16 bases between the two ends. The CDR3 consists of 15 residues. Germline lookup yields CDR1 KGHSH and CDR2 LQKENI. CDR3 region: CASSPRGGPNEKLFF. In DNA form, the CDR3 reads TGTGCCAGCTCGCCAAGGGGCGGTCCCAATGAAAAACTGTTTTTT.

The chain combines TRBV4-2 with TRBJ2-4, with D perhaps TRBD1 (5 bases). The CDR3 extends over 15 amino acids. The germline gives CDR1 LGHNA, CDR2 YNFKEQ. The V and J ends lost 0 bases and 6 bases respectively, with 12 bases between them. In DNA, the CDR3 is TGTGCCAGCAGCCAAGATCCGCAGGGTAGAAACATTCAGTACTTC. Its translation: CASSQDPQGRNIQYF.

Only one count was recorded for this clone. The CDR3 spells CASSLQGGEQFF. The CDR3 nucleotides read TGTGCCAGCAGCTTACAGGGCGGTGAGCAGTTCTTC. The J gene is TRBJ2-1, the V gene TRBV7-2; a possible D gene is TRBD1 (5 bases). Germline V CDR1 and CDR2: SGHTA, FQGNSA. The CDR3 contains 12 residues. Trimming stripped 2 bases from V and 9 bases from J, with 8 bases between.

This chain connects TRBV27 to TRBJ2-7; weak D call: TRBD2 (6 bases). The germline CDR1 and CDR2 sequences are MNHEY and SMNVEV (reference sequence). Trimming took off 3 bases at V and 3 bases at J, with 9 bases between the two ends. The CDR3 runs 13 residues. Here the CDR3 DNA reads TGTGCCAGCAGTTTGGGGGGTGGCTACGAGCAGTACTTC. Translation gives CASSLGGGYEQYF.

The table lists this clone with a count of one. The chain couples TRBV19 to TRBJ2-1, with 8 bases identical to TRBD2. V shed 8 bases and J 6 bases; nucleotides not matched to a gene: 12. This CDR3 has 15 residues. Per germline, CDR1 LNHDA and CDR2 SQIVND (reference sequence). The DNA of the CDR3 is TGTGCCAGTCTCCCCGGGGGGGGGCCTCTCAATGAGCAGTTCTTC. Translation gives CASLPGGGPLNEQFF.

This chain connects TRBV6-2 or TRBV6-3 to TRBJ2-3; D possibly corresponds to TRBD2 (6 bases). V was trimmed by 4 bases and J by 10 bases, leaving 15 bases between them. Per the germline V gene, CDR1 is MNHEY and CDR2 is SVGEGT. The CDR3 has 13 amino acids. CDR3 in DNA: TGTGCCAGCAGTTTGGATGTCGGGGGACCGCAGTATTTT. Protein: CASSLDVGGPQYF.

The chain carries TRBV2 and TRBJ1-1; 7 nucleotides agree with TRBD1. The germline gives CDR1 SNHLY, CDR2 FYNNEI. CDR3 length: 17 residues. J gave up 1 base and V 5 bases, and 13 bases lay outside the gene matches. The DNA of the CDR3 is TGTGCCAGCAGTCCGGCGGCAGGGGGTGGCCAGAACACTGAAGCTTTCTTT. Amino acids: CASSPAAGGGQNTEAFF.

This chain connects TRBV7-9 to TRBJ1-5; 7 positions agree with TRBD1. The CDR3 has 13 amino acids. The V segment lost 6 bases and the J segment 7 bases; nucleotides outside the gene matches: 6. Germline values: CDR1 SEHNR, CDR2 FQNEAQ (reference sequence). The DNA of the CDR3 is TGTGCCAGCAGGGATATGACAGGGCAGCCCCAGCATTTT. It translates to CASRDMTGQPQHF.

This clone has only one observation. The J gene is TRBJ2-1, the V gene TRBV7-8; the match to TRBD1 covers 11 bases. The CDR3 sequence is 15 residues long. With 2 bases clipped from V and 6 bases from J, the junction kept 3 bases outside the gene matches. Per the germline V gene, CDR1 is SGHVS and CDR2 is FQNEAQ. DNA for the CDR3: TGTGCCAGCAGCTTACTCGGGACAGGGGGCAATGAGCAGTTCTTC. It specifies CASSLLGTGGNEQFF.

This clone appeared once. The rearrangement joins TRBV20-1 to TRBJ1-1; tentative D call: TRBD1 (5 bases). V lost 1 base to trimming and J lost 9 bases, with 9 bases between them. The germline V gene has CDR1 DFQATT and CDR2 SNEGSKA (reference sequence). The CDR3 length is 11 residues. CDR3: CSARGTNKAFF. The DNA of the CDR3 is TGCAGTGCTAGAGGGACAAATAAAGCTTTCTTT.

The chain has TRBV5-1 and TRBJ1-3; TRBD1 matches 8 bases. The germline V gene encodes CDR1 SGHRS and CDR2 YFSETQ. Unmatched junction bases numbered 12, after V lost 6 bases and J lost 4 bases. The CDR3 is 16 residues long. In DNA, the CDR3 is TGCGCCAGCACCCAAGCAGGGGGCGCGAGAGGAAACACCATATATTTT. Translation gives CASTQAGGARGNTIYF.